This T cell receptor (beta chain) was retrieved from a study of T cells in Graves' hyperthyroidism and ophthalmopathy. This CDR3 has 13 residues. Between the trimmed V and J ends, which lost 1 base and 8 bases, there was a span of 9 bases. Germline CDR1 is SGHRS and CDR2 is YFSETQ. Researchers amplified the TCR beta CDR3 regions from RNA transcripts. Initially, a first-round RT-PCR of the TCR CDR3 employed the HTBI primer set. TCRdb redid the calling of the multiplex PCR reads with MiXCR, one entry per CDR3 protein. The sample holds 600,000 or so distinct CDR3 sequences, 13% to 15% seen once. The authors obtained PBMCs from more than 8 ml of fresh peripheral blood. There are many counts of this clonotype.

The TCR sequence derives from a woman aged 18-29 years with Graves' ophthalmopathy. The rearrangement links TRBV5-1 to TRBJ1-4, with a possible D match to TRBD1 (5 bases). Sequenced input: blood. The CDR3 DNA reads as TGCGCCAGCAGCTTGCAGGGAGGCGAAAAACTGTTTTTT. Its protein is CASSLQGGEKLFF.